The rows below give T cell receptor beta chains drawn from one sample of a study of T cell changes during pregnancy in multiple sclerosis. TCRdb keeps only in-frame clones here, not all; method: immunoSEQ multiplex PCR. The sample lists 55,000 or so clones; about nine tenths were seen once. The starting material was CD4+ T cells from peripheral blood mononuclear cells, obtained in the first trimester of pregnancy. These receptors all stem from a female donor with multiple sclerosis, enrolled in a pregnancy study. Each CDR3 is given with its conserved first and last residue. The D gene is left open where the match is weak. Some rows have no size entry. The others give once, few or many, or a class for an expanded clone.

d_gene	v_gene	j_gene	abundance	CDR3aa	CDR3nt
-	TRBV5-1	TRBJ1-4	-	CASSSGRGAEKLFF	TGCGCCAGCAGCTCAGGGAGGGGGGCCGAAAAACTGTTTTTT
TRBD2	TRBV5-4	TRBJ2-7	-	CASSGTPSGSGYEQYF	TGTGCCAGCAGCGGGACCCCTAGCGGGAGCGGCTACGAGCAGTACTTC
TRBD2	TRBV4-1	TRBJ2-2	-	CASSQGPRAGDTGELFF	TGCGCCAGCAGCCAAGGCCCCCGGGCGGGAGATACCGGGGAGCTGTTTTTT
-	TRBV12-5	TRBJ1-4	-	CASAPFSPAGGREKLFF	TGTGCTAGTGCGCCCTTCTCTCCCGCGGGGGGAAGGGAAAAACTGTTTTTT
-	TRBV15	TRBJ1-1	-	CATSREIGRNTEAFF	TGTGCCACCAGCAGAGAGATCGGTCGAAACACTGAAGCTTTCTTT
-	TRBV27	TRBJ2-6	-	CASSPVRPSGANVLTF	TGTGCCAGCAGCCCAGTCCGCCCCTCTGGGGCCAACGTCCTGACTTTC
-	TRBV29-1	TRBJ1-2	-	CSVEELLQGPYGYTF	TGCAGCGTTGAAGAATTGTTACAGGGCCCCTATGGCTACACCTTC
-	TRBV15	TRBJ2-2	-	CATSRQGNTGELFF	TGTGCCACCAGCAGACAGGGGAACACCGGGGAGCTGTTTTTT
TRBD1	TRBV9	TRBJ1-1	-	CASTPWDRTNTEAFF	TGTGCCAGCACCCCGTGGGACAGGACCAACACTGAAGCTTTCTTT
-	TRBV6-6	TRBJ2-3	-	CASSLTYYDTQYF	TGTGCCAGCAGTTTAACCTATTACGATACGCAGTATTTT
TRBD2	TRBV29-1	TRBJ2-2	-	CSGTSGTNTGELFF	TGCAGCGGCACTAGCGGAACGAACACCGGGGAGCTGTTTTTT
-	TRBV19	TRBJ2-3	-	CASSITLEGDTQYF	TGTGCCAGTAGTATAACCTTGGAGGGAGATACGCAGTATTTT
-	TRBV7-2	TRBJ1-4	-	CASSLGLSGKLFF	TGTGCCAGCAGCTTAGGCCTGAGCGGCAAACTGTTTTTT
-	TRBV2	TRBJ2-7	-	CASSLGYEQYF	TGTGCCAGCAGTCTCGGTTACGAGCAGTACTTC
-	TRBV28	TRBJ2-1	-	CASSFTLSSWFF	TGTGCCAGCAGTTTCACTCTCTCTAGTTGGTTCTTC
-	TRBV6-5	TRBJ1-5	-	CASSPNGGSQPQHF	TGTGCCAGCAGTCCCAACGGTGGTAGCCAGCCCCAGCATTTT
-	TRBV7-9	TRBJ2-2	-	CASSLANRNTGELFF	TGTGCCAGCAGCTTGGCAAACAGGAACACCGGGGAGCTGTTTTTT
-	TRBV7-8	TRBJ2-7	-	CASGRGRDYEQYF	TGTGCCAGCGGGAGGGGGAGGGACTACGAGCAGTACTTC
TRBD1	TRBV12-5	TRBJ2-3	-	CANGWGQTITDTQYF	TGTGCTAATGGTTGGGGACAGACAATCACAGATACGCAGTATTTT
-	TRBV30	TRBJ1-6	-	CAWSVGHNSPLHF	TGTGCCTGGAGTGTGGGGCATAATTCACCCCTCCACTTT
TRBD2	TRBV7-7	TRBJ2-1	few	CASSASGTGNNEQFF	TGTGCTAGCAGCGCTAGCGGGACGGGTAACAATGAGCAGTTCTTC
TRBD2	TRBV10-3	TRBJ2-3	-	CAISESTSGGRTDTQYF	TGTGCCATCAGTGAGTCGACTAGCGGGGGCCGCACAGATACGCAGTATTTT